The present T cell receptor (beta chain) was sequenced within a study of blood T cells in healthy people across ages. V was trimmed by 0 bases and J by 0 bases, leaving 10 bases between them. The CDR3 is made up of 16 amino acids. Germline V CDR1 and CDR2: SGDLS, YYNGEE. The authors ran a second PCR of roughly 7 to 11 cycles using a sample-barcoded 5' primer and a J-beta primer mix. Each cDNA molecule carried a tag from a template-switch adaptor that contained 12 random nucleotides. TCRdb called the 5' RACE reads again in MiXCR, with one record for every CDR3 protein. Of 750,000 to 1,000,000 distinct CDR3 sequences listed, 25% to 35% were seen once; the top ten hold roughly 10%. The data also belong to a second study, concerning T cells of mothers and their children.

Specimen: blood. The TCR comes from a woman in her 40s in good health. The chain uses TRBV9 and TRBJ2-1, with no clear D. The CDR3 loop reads CASSVDPLSSYNEQFF. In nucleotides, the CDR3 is TGTGCCAGCAGCGTAGATCCGCTAAGCTCCTACAATGAGCAGTTCTTC.